The 28 T cell receptor beta chains below all came from one sample that was sequenced in a study of T cell changes during pregnancy in multiple sclerosis. Assay used: immunoSEQ multiplex PCR; TCRdb lists only in-frame clones, some missing. The sample records some 100,000 clones, almost 95% being singletons. Sequencing used peripheral blood, obtained before pregnancy. The receptors stem from a female donor with multiple sclerosis, enrolled in a pregnancy study.

V is TRBV30 and J is TRBJ1-5; 7 nucleotides align to TRBD1. The CDR3 runs 15 residues. After removal of 3 bases from V and 2 bases from J, the junction contained 7 bases not matched to a gene. The germline V gene has CDR1 GTSNPN and CDR2 SVGIG (reference sequence). Written as DNA, the CDR3 is TGTGCCTGGAGCCAGGGGGGAAGGGGCAATCAGCCCCAGCATTTT. This sequence encodes CAWSQGGRGNQPQHF. The full variable domain, rest sourced from reference TRBV30 and TRBJ1-5, is SQTIHQWPATLVQPVGSPLSLECTVEGTSNPNLYWYRQAAGRGLQLLFYSVGIGQISSEVPQNLSASRPQDRQFILSSKKLLLSDSGFYLCAWSQGGRGNQPQHFGDGTRLSIL.

This clone was counted between two and nine times. V gene TRBV27 combines with J gene TRBJ1-3; maybe TRBD1 (5 bases). This CDR3 region has 15 residues. Germline V gives CDR1 MNHEY, CDR2 SMNVEV (reference sequence). Trimming stripped 6 bases from V and 0 bases from J, with 12 bases between. This CDR3 is CASSRGGASGNTIYF. The DNA of the CDR3 is TGTGCCAGCAGCCGCGGAGGGGCCTCTGGAAACACCATATATTTT.

This clone was seen many times. The CDR3 loop reads CASSETGVQQYF. The CDR3 DNA reads TGCGCCAGCAGTGAAACAGGGGTACAGCAGTACTTC. The rearrangement links TRBV10-1 to TRBJ2-7; TRBD1 aligns across 7 bases. Losses at the gene ends were 3 bases for V and 8 bases for J; bases not matched to a gene: 4. The CDR3 has 12 residues. The germline CDR1 and CDR2 sequences are WNHNN and SYGVQD (reference sequence).

This chain connects TRBV2 to TRBJ2-7; possible D gene TRBD2, 6 bases. Germline V lookup: CDR1 SNHLY, CDR2 FYNNEI. V lost 6 bases and J lost 6, with 15 bases in between. CDR3 length: 13 residues. The CDR3: CASRGGGTAEQYF. CDR3 bases: TGTGCCAGCAGGGGTGGAGGGACTGCCGAGCAGTACTTC.

This rearrangement joins TRBV6-5 to TRBJ2-7; D gene ambiguous. The ends were cut back, 0 bases at V and 6 bases at J, with 15 bases in the middle. CDR1 is MNHEY and CDR2 is SVGAGI in the germline V gene. The CDR3 sequence is 15 residues long. The CDR3 coding sequence is TGTGCCAGCAGTTACTCGAACAGAGTACATGGCGAGCAGTACTTC. Translating it yields CASSYSNRVHGEQYF.

The CDR3 nucleotides read TGCGCCACCTCAACCCCGGGGGGCAGGAGCAATCAGCCCCAGCATTTT. The encoded protein is CATSTPGGRSNQPQHF. V is TRBV10-2 and J is TRBJ1-5; D possibly corresponds to TRBD1 (6 bases). The length of the CDR3 is 16 residues. The germline V gene has CDR1 WSHSY and CDR2 SAAADI. V was cut by 10 bases and J by 1 base, with 20 bases left in between.

This chain uses TRBV28 with TRBJ1-1; D gene ambiguous. Germline assignment: CDR1 MDHEN and CDR2 SYDVKM. V lost 8 bases, J lost 4 bases, and 23 bases lay in between. The CDR3 extends over 16 amino acids. The CDR3 bases are TGTGCCAGCCTAGGTTTGAGGCGGGTCGAGGGCACTGAAGCTTTCTTT. Amino acids: CASLGLRRVEGTEAFF.

This chain uses TRBV5-1 with TRBJ2-1; a possible D gene is TRBD1 (5 bases). The CDR3 runs to 11 residues. The germline V and J ends were trimmed by 3 bases and 7 bases, with 5 bases remaining between them. Germline V lookup: CDR1 SGHRS, CDR2 YFSETQ. CDR3 amino acids: CASSSGNEQFF. The CDR3 region has the DNA TGCGCCAGCAGCTCAGGGAATGAGCAGTTCTTC.

This chain uses TRBV7-9 with TRBJ2-1; D unresolved. This CDR3 comprises 12 residues. The V and J ends lost 1 base and 9 bases respectively, with 7 bases between them. CDR1 is SEHNR and CDR2 is FQNEAQ in the germline V gene (reference sequence). The CDR3 DNA is TGTGCCAGCAGCTTAGGTAGTACTGAGCAGTTCTTC. It encodes CASSLGSTEQFF.

The chain couples TRBV5-1 to TRBJ2-3, with D hard to call. The CDR3 consists of 14 residues. The ends were cut back, 1 base at V and 2 bases at J, with 8 bases in the middle. CDR1 and CDR2 (germline): SGHRS, YFSETQ. The CDR3 loop is CASSLQANTDTQYF. The CDR3 bases are TGCGCCAGCAGCTTGCAGGCTAACACAGATACGCAGTATTTT.

This clone was counted once. This chain joins TRBV5-4 and TRBJ2-7, with D maybe TRBD2 (6 bases). The length of the CDR3 is 14 residues. Trimming left V 4 bases short and J 3 bases short, with 14 bases between. Germline CDR1 is SGHNT and CDR2 is YYREEE (reference sequence). This CDR3 reads CASSGGGSLYEQYF. The DNA for the CDR3 is TGTGCCAGCAGCGGGGGAGGCTCGCTCTACGAGCAGTACTTC.

The chain couples TRBV11-2 to TRBJ2-5; 7 nucleotides align to TRBD2. The trim removed 5 bases at V and 1 base at J, leaving 4 bases unmatched. The CDR3 is 14 residues long. CDR1 is SGHAT and CDR2 is FQNNGV in the germline V gene. CDR3 region: CASSRGLGQETQYF. As DNA, the CDR3 is TGTGCCAGCAGCCGCGGACTAGGCCAAGAGACCCAGTACTTC.

CDR3: CASSFAGELFF. DNA for the CDR3: TGTGCCAGCAGCTTCGCCGGGGAGCTGTTTTTT. The chain carries TRBV11-2 and TRBJ2-2; D is ambiguous. The germline CDR1 and CDR2 sequences are SGHAT and FQNNGV. Trimming pared 3 bases from V and 6 bases from J, leaving 2 bases between. CDR3 length: 11 residues.

The chain carries TRBV18 and TRBJ2-1; TRBD1 might be the D (6 bases). V lost 6 bases, J lost 5 bases, and 14 bases lay in between. The CDR3 has 14 amino acids. Germline V gives CDR1 KGHSH, CDR2 LQKENI. CDR3 protein: CASSRTDNNNEQFF. The CDR3 DNA is TGTGCCAGCTCCCGGACAGACAACAACAATGAGCAGTTCTTC. The variable domain in full, with the rest retrieved from reference TRBV18 and TRBJ2-1, is NAGVMQNPRHLVRRRGQEARLRCSPMKGHSHVYWYRQLPEEGLKFMVYLQKENIIDESGMPKERFSAEFPKEGPSILRIQQVVRGDSAAYFCASSRTDNNNEQFFGPGTRLTVL.

This clone was found once. The rearrangement joins TRBV10-3 to TRBJ2-2, with 10 bases fitting TRBD1. CDR3 length: 16 residues. Germline assignment: CDR1 ENHRY and CDR2 SYGVKD. The V and J ends lost 7 bases and 2 bases, in that order; junction bases with no gene match: 7. The CDR3, as DNA: TGTGCCATCAACCCGGGACAGGGGCTAAACACCGGGGAGCTGTTTTTT. Residues: CAINPGQGLNTGELFF.

The chain joins TRBV6-6 to TRBJ2-1; a weak D match, TRBD1 (6 bases). Deletions cut 4 bases from V and 7 bases from J, with 20 bases between. Per germline, CDR1 MNHNY and CDR2 SVGAGI (reference sequence). The CDR3 has 16 amino acids. In nucleotides, the CDR3 is TGTGCCAGCAGTTCTACCCGAAACAGGGTAATGAATGAGCAGTTCTTC. Its translation: CASSSTRNRVMNEQFF.

This clone was detected a few times. This chain joins TRBV5-6 and TRBJ1-1, with D possibly TRBD1 on 5 matching bases. Germline loops: CDR1 SGHDT, CDR2 YYEEEE. Between the trimmed V and J ends, which lost 6 bases and 2 bases, there was a span of 23 bases. CDR3 length: 17 residues. In DNA form, the CDR3 reads TGTGCCAGCAAGATCATCAGGGAAAGGAGAAGAAACACTGAAGCTTTCTTT. This codes for CASKIIRERRRNTEAFF.

The V gene is TRBV5-1, the J gene TRBJ2-3; 8 bases align to TRBD2. V gave up 1 base and J gave up 4 bases; unmatched junction bases: 5. The CDR3 sequence is 15 residues long. CDR1 and CDR2 (germline): SGHRS, YFSETQ. The CDR3 is CASSLRGLAADTQYF. CDR3 coding DNA: TGCGCCAGCAGCTTGAGAGGACTAGCTGCAGATACGCAGTATTTT.

The CDR3 spells CSGDRGTDTQYF. The CDR3 DNA reads as TGCAGCGGCGACAGGGGTACAGATACGCAGTATTTT. This sequence joins TRBV29-1 and TRBJ2-3; 8 bases fit TRBD1. Trimming cost V 7 bases and J 3 bases; bases outside gene matches: 3. The CDR3 runs to 12 residues. The germline V gene has CDR1 SQVTM and CDR2 ANQGSEA.

The chain has TRBV5-4 and TRBJ2-7; no definite D call. V gave up 3 bases and J gave up 1 base, with 8 bases separating them. Germline V CDR1 and CDR2: SGHNT, YYREEE (reference sequence). This CDR3 comprises 13 residues. The CDR3 DNA is TGTGCCAGCAGCTCCATAGCTTCCTACGAGCAGTACTTC. Amino acids: CASSSIASYEQYF.

The genes are TRBV4-2 and TRBJ2-3; 7 nucleotides agree with TRBD2. With 7 bases clipped from V and 6 bases from J, the junction kept 10 bases outside the gene matches. The CDR3 extends over 14 amino acids. CDR1 LGHNA and CDR2 YNFKEQ come from the germline V gene. CDR3 residues: CASNLRLASDTQYF. The CDR3 bases are TGTGCCAGCAACCTGCGACTAGCATCGGATACGCAGTATTTT.

This chain connects TRBV7-2 to TRBJ2-2, with TRBD2 identical over 7 bases. J was trimmed by 2 bases and V by 4 bases; bases with no gene match: 7. This CDR3 is built from 16 residues. Germline loops: CDR1 SGHTA, CDR2 FQGNSA. The CDR3 here is CASSSRDYLNTGELFF. In DNA form, the CDR3 reads TGTGCCAGCAGCTCCCGGGACTACCTAAACACCGGGGAGCTGTTTTTT.

The table lists this clone with a few counts. The chain combines TRBV19 with TRBJ1-4; unclear D gene. Germline V gives CDR1 LNHDA, CDR2 SQIVND (reference sequence). This CDR3 is 13 amino acids long. V gave up 3 bases and J gave up 8 bases, with 10 bases separating them. In DNA, the CDR3 is TGTGCCAGTAGTATCAGCGGGTGGGAAAAACTGTTTTTT. Residues: CASSISGWEKLFF.

The CDR3 DNA sequence: TGCGCCAGCAGCCAAGAAAGGGGCGGAGAGCAGTTCTTC. Its translation is CASSQERGGEQFF. This chain uses TRBV4-1 with TRBJ2-1; a possible D gene is TRBD1 (5 bases). CDR1 and CDR2 from the germline V gene are MGHRA and YSYEKL. Deletions cut 0 bases from V and 10 bases from J, with 10 bases between. CDR3 length: 13 residues.

The chain employs TRBV19 and TRBJ1-1, with D possibly TRBD1 on 6 matching bases. Trimming cost V 10 bases and J 1 base, with 13 bases left between them. CDR3 length: 13 amino acids. Per germline, CDR1 LNHDA and CDR2 SQIVND (reference sequence). The CDR3 sequence is CATSKDRNTEAFF. The CDR3 nucleotides read TGTGCCACCTCGAAGGACAGGAACACTGAAGCTTTCTTT.

The chain recombines TRBV28 with TRBJ2-3, with TRBD1 identical over 7 bases. The germline gives CDR1 MDHEN, CDR2 SYDVKM. V gave up 5 bases and J gave up 3 bases; unmatched junction bases: 11. The CDR3 extends over 16 amino acids. The CDR3 DNA sequence: TGTGCCAGCAGTCCCCCCCGACAGGGCGGTACAGATACGCAGTATTTT. It is translated as CASSPPRQGGTDTQYF.

This rearrangement joins TRBV27 to TRBJ2-1; TRBD2 aligns across 9 bases. V trimming: 5 bases; J trimming: 7 bases; junction bases outside the gene matches: 15. The CDR3 totals 17 residues. The V gene's germline CDR1 is MNHEY and CDR2 SMNVEV (reference sequence). The CDR3 here is CASSGPHKLAGGNEQFF. CDR3 DNA: TGTGCCAGCAGTGGCCCCCACAAACTAGCGGGTGGGAATGAGCAGTTCTTC.

The genes are TRBV6-1 and TRBJ2-2, with 8 bases matching TRBD1. Unmatched junction bases numbered 4, after V lost 3 bases and J lost 7 bases. Germline values: CDR1 MNHNS, CDR2 SASEGT. The CDR3 loop spans 14 amino acids. CDR3 sequence (DNA): TGTGCCAGCAGTGACAGACAGGGGCACGGGGAGCTGTTTTTT. Its translation: CASSDRQGHGELFF.